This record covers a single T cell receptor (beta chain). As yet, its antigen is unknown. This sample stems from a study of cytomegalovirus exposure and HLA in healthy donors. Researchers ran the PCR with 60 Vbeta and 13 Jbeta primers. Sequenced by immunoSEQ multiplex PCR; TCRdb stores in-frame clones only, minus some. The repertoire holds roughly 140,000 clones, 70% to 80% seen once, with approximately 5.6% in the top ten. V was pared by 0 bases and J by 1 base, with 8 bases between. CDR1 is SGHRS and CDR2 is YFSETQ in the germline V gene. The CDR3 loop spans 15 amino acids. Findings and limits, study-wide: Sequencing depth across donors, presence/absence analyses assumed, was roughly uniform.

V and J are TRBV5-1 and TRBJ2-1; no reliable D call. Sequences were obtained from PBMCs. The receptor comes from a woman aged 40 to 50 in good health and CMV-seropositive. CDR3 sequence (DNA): TGCGCCAGCAGCTTGGTCCCTACTTCCTACAATGAGCAGTTCTTC. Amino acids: CASSLVPTSYNEQFF.